This T cell receptor (beta chain) derives from a study of response to subunit inactivated influenza vaccine. The germline V gene encodes CDR1 SGHTA and CDR2 FQGTGA. This CDR3 comprises 14 residues. Trimming shortened V by 5 bases and J by 2 bases, and 11 bases separated the two germline ends. TCRdb passed the RT-PCR reads through MiXCR, listing each CDR3 protein once. The top ten hold approximately 7.8% of the sample, which has 200,000 to 300,000 distinct CDR3 sequences, more than 9% seen once. Many counts were recorded for this clonotype. This material consisted of non-naive T cells sorted from PBMCs, taken roughly 15 days before vaccination. The rearrangement uses TRBV7-3 and TRBJ2-3; maybe TRBD1 (5 bases). This sequence originates from a man aged 45-65 years who received an inactivated influenza vaccine. The CDR3 loop is CASSPGHNTDTQYF. Written as DNA, the CDR3 is TGTGCCAGCAGCCCCGGACACAACACAGATACGCAGTATTTT.